This entry is about one T cell receptor (beta chain). Its antigen is undetermined. Primers included in the PCR were 60 Vbeta and 13 Jbeta primers. TCRdb's copy holds only in-frame clones and misses some; the assay was immunoSEQ multiplex PCR. Seen here are roughly 77,000 clones, roughly 80% observed once, and the top ten hold approximately 4.5%. The record originates from a study of cytomegalovirus exposure and HLA in healthy donors. Trimming pared 2 bases from V and 4 bases from J, leaving 21 bases between. The germline gives CDR1 SGDLS, CDR2 YYNGEE. The CDR3 runs to 17 residues. Overall study results and limits: Follow-up analysis found HLA locus-dependent TCR association rates, highest for DRB1 and lowest for HLA-C. Excluded were some V segments that proved indistinguishable, including TRBV6-2 and TRBV6-3. Investigators reported 150 to 200 TCR beta chains as tied to cytomegalovirus.

Sequenced material: PBMCs. This sequence originates from a middle-aged man in good health and CMV-seronegative. The chain joins TRBV9 to TRBJ1-2; a weak D match, TRBD1 (5 bases). CDR3 sequence: CASSVFRAAIFAYGYTF. The CDR3, as DNA: TGTGCCAGCAGCGTTTTCAGGGCCGCAATTTTCGCCTATGGCTACACCTTC. Based on the CDR3 plus reference TRBV9 and TRBJ1-2, the full variable domain is DSGVTQTPKHLITATGQRVTLRCSPRSGDLSVYWYQQSLDQGLQFLIQYYNGEERAKGNILERFSAQQFPDLHSELNLSSLELGDSALYFCASSVFRAAIFAYGYTFGSGTRLTVV.